Shown below are 30 T cell receptor beta chains from a single sample sequenced in a study of blood T cell repertoires in COVID-19 (dated by TCRdb to 2020 to 2022). The library was produced with the immunoSEQ multiplex PCR assay. The table comes from immuneACCESS by way of TCRdb, which keeps in-frame sequences with V and J called. Part of the clones is missing from these tables; in studies checked, under half for an unresolved V gene and the rest for unknown reasons. This sample has roughly 170,000 clones in its table, and 87% of those were observed once. The ten largest clones take up under 15% of the sample. Sequences were obtained from peripheral blood. These receptors were collected from a woman aged 70-85 years with COVID-19, enrolled during active disease.

This clone was observed a few times. The chain carries TRBV5-4 and TRBJ1-2; TRBD1 might be the D (5 bases). This CDR3 spans 13 amino acids. V lost 4 bases, J lost 7 bases, and 14 bases lay in between. In germline, CDR1 is SGHNT, CDR2 YYREEE (reference sequence). The CDR3 coding sequence is TGTGCCAGCAGCCTAAAAGGGGTCTCTGGCTACACCTTC. It is translated as CASSLKGVSGYTF.

The chain recombines TRBV18 with TRBJ2-1, with D possibly being TRBD1 (5 bases). This CDR3 contains 15 residues. Germline V lookup: CDR1 KGHSH, CDR2 LQKENI. V lost 6 bases to trimming and J lost 5 bases, with 17 bases between them. The CDR3 nucleotides read TGTGCCAGCTCCCGACAGCACGTTCAAAACAATGAGCAGTTCTTC. Translation: CASSRQHVQNNEQFF.

This clone appeared a single time. The chain has TRBV10-3 and TRBJ2-1, with 10 bases fitting TRBD1. Germline CDR1 ENHRY, CDR2 SYGVKD. J lost 5 bases, V lost 6 bases, and 4 bases had no gene match. The length of the CDR3 is 14 residues. The CDR3 DNA reads TGTGCCATCAGGACCGGGACAGGGGACAATGAGCAGTTCTTC. Encoded protein: CAIRTGTGDNEQFF.

The V and J genes are TRBV5-1 and TRBJ1-1, with 11 bases that match TRBD1. Germline CDR1 SGHRS, CDR2 YFSETQ. The CDR3 sequence is 16 residues long. Trimming took 3 bases from V and 1 from J; bases not matched to a gene: 5. The CDR3 region has the DNA TGCGCCAGCAGCTCTGGACAGGGGGCGGCGAACACTGAAGCTTTCTTT. Translation gives CASSSGQGAANTEAFF. Full variable domain (outside the CDR3, taken from reference TRBV5-1 and TRBJ1-1): KAGVTQTPRYLIKTRGQQVTLSCSPISGHRSVSWYQQTPGQGLQFLFEYFSETQRNKGNFPGRFSGRQFSNSRSEMNVSTLELGDSALYLCASSSGQGAANTEAFFGQGTRLTVV.

This clone turned up a few times. The CDR3 DNA reads TGTGCCAGCAGCTATACCGGGACAGGGAGGACTGAAGCTTTCTTT. Its translation: CASSYTGTGRTEAFF. The chain combines TRBV9 with TRBJ1-1; 9 bases are shared with TRBD1. J gave up 5 bases and V 4 bases, and 9 bases lay outside the gene matches. Germline V lookup: CDR1 SGDLS, CDR2 YYNGEE. This CDR3 has 15 residues. The full variable domain, completed using reference TRBV9 and TRBJ1-1, is DSGVTQTPKHLITATGQRVTLRCSPRSGDLSVYWYQQSLDQGLQFLIQYYNGEERAKGNILERFSAQQFPDLHSELNLSSLELGDSALYFCASSYTGTGRTEAFFGQGTRLTVV.

The chain uses TRBV20-1 and TRBJ2-5, with 14 nucleotides matching TRBD2. Germline CDR1 reads DFQATT; CDR2 reads SNEGSKA (reference sequence). This CDR3 comprises 17 residues. Losses at the gene ends were 3 bases for V and 5 bases for J; bases not matched to a gene: 11. The CDR3 DNA follows: TGCAGTGCTAGTTCCGGGACTAGCGGGAGACGGCGGGAGACCCAGTACTTC. This sequence encodes CSASSGTSGRRRETQYF.

The V and J genes are TRBV6-5 and TRBJ1-6, with D maybe TRBD1 (6 bases). Germline CDR1 and CDR2: MNHEY and SVGAGI. V was trimmed by 8 bases and J by 9 bases, leaving 14 bases between them. CDR3 length: 13 amino acids. The CDR3: CASEGVVGSPLHF. CDR3 nucleotides: TGTGCCAGCGAGGGGGTTGTTGGTTCACCCCTCCACTTT.

The genes are TRBV4-2 and TRBJ1-5; D unclear. The CDR3 totals 13 residues. Germline CDR1 LGHNA, CDR2 YNFKEQ. V was pared by 4 bases and J by 7 bases, with 11 bases between. The CDR3 here is CASSPDEEQPQHF. CDR3 sequence (DNA): TGTGCCAGCAGCCCGGATGAGGAGCAGCCCCAGCATTTT.

The gene calls are TRBV2 and TRBJ2-1, with 8 bases fitting TRBD2. V shed 4 bases, J shed 0 bases, and the junction held 2 bases outside the gene matches. Looked up from germline, CDR1 is SNHLY and CDR2 is FYNNEI. The CDR3 runs 15 residues. CDR3 loop: CASSGGRSSYNEQFF. The CDR3 nucleotides are TGTGCCAGCAGTGGCGGGAGGAGCTCCTACAATGAGCAGTTCTTC.

V and J are TRBV28 and TRBJ1-4; no firm D call. Trimming removed 1 base at V and 4 bases at J, with 7 bases between. CDR3 length: 14 residues. Germline CDR1 reads MDHEN; CDR2 reads SYDVKM. CDR3 nucleotide sequence: TGTGCCAGCAGTTTATCCAGTTATAATGAAAAACTGTTTTTT. Amino acid sequence: CASSLSSYNEKLFF.

As for this clone: Germline and junction disagree at one end, which may indicate a read error. The genes are TRBV11-1 and TRBJ2-1; 7 nucleotides agree with TRBD1. Germline values: CDR1 SGHAT, CDR2 FQDESV (reference sequence). The CDR3 extends over 14 amino acids. The CDR3 DNA is TGTGCCAGCAGCTTTGAGGGGGCCTATAATGAGCAGTTCTTC. It codes for CASSFEGAYNEQFF.

This rearrangement joins TRBV5-5 to TRBJ2-4; D is unresolved. Trimming removed 4 bases from V and 4 bases from J, with 18 bases in between. Germline values: CDR1 SGHKS, CDR2 YYEKEE (reference sequence). CDR3 length: 16 amino acids. The CDR3 DNA reads TGTGCCAGCAGCGCGAACCCTCTCGAACTAAAAAACATTCAGTACTTC. It is translated as CASSANPLELKNIQYF.

The gene calls are TRBV19 and TRBJ1-3, with D hard to call. This CDR3 region has 17 residues. V dropped 6 bases and J dropped 0 bases, with 18 bases sitting between them. Looked up from germline, CDR1 is LNHDA and CDR2 is SQIVND (reference sequence). CDR3 in amino acids: CASRPLVALDSGNTIYF. For the CDR3, the DNA is TGTGCCAGTAGACCTCTCGTAGCTCTTGACTCTGGAAACACCATATATTTT.

This clone was seen once. The V call is TRBV19, the J call TRBJ2-5, with D tentatively TRBD2 (5 bases). The V and J ends lost 10 bases and 4 bases respectively, with 16 bases between them. The CDR3 is made up of 13 amino acids. Germline values: CDR1 LNHDA, CDR2 SQIVND (reference sequence). CDR3 protein: CATAPQAGETQYF. DNA for the CDR3: TGTGCCACCGCGCCTCAGGCGGGAGAGACCCAGTACTTC.

The J gene is TRBJ1-4, the V gene TRBV4-3, with D possibly TRBD1 on 6 matching bases. With 1 base removed from V and 4 bases from J, the gap between germline ends came to 7 bases. The CDR3 extends over 14 amino acids. Germline V gene sequence: CDR1 LGHNA, CDR2 YSLEER. The CDR3 spells CASSQGTDNEKLFF. In DNA form, the CDR3 reads TGCGCCAGCAGCCAAGGGACAGATAATGAAAAACTGTTTTTT.

The chain employs TRBV27 and TRBJ1-5; 10 bases are a match to TRBD1. Germline V gives CDR1 MNHEY, CDR2 SMNVEV (reference sequence). V dropped 8 bases and J dropped 5; count of bases not matched to a gene: 12. The CDR3 is made up of 16 amino acids. This CDR3 is CASGPGRDRGYQPQHF. As DNA, the CDR3 is TGTGCCAGCGGCCCAGGCCGGGACAGGGGTTATCAGCCCCAGCATTTT.

This clone has only one observation. The chain links TRBV30 to TRBJ2-1; 13 bases fit TRBD2. V lost 4 bases and J lost 8; bases outside the gene matches: 20. In germline, CDR1 is GTSNPN, CDR2 SVGIG (reference sequence). The CDR3 length is 19 residues. Written as DNA, the CDR3 is TGTGCCTGGAAGAGGTTTTCCGGGACTAGCGGGACGGACGAGCATGAGCAGTTCTTC. As protein: CAWKRFSGTSGTDEHEQFF. Full variable domain (outside the CDR3, taken from reference TRBV30 and TRBJ2-1): SQTIHQWPATLVQPVGSPLSLECTVEGTSNPNLYWYRQAAGRGLQLLFYSVGIGQISSEVPQNLSASRPQDRQFILSSKKLLLSDSGFYLCAWKRFSGTSGTDEHEQFFGPGTRLTVL.

This rearrangement joins TRBV29-1 to TRBJ2-7; tentatively, D is TRBD1 (6 bases). This CDR3 region has 15 residues. Trimming took 5 bases from V and 6 from J, leaving 23 bases between them. Germline values: CDR1 SQVTM, CDR2 ANQGSEA. The CDR3 sequence: CSVTSWDTLFGEQYF. The CDR3 DNA follows: TGCAGCGTTACTTCGTGGGACACGCTCTTTGGCGAGCAGTACTTC.

CDR3 in amino acids: CAISESQESYEQYF. The CDR3 DNA reads TGTGCCATCAGTGAGTCCCAGGAATCCTACGAGCAGTACTTC. The chain carries TRBV10-3 and TRBJ2-7, with D unresolved. CDR1 is ENHRY, CDR2 SYGVKD, per germline. This CDR3 is built from 14 residues. Trimming removed 0 bases at V and 1 base at J, with 7 bases between.

The gene calls are TRBV7-8 and TRBJ1-2; 8 bases agree with TRBD1. Germline-derived CDR1 and CDR2 are SGHVS and FQNEAQ. The CDR3 sequence is 15 residues long. J lost 8 bases, V lost 5 bases, and 13 bases had no gene match. The CDR3 sequence: CASSQGGQGAGGYTF. CDR3 DNA sequence: TGTGCCAGCAGCCAAGGGGGTCAGGGGGCGGGCGGCTACACCTTC.

This clone was recorded once. This chain connects TRBV19 to TRBJ1-1; no definite D call. The V gene lost 5 bases and the J gene lost 2 bases, with 9 bases spanning the gap. There are 13 residues in the CDR3. Germline V CDR1 and CDR2: LNHDA, SQIVND (reference sequence). The CDR3 nucleotides are TGTGCCAGTAGTCTCCTTAGTAACACTGAAGCTTTCTTT. Its protein product is CASSLLSNTEAFF.

The rearrangement joins TRBV5-4 to TRBJ2-7; D is possibly TRBD1 (6 bases). The CDR3 totals 15 residues. Trimming removed 0 bases from V and 5 bases from J, with 15 bases in between. CDR1 is SGHNT and CDR2 is YYREEE in the germline V gene (reference sequence). CDR3 DNA sequence: TGTGCCAGCAGCTTGGCCCCACAGGGAGTGGACGAGCAGTACTTC. Amino acids: CASSLAPQGVDEQYF.

V gene TRBV19 combines with J gene TRBJ2-2, with a possible D match to TRBD2 (5 bases). The CDR3 has 11 residues. Germline loops: CDR1 LNHDA, CDR2 SQIVND (reference sequence). Trimming pared 11 bases from V and 4 bases from J, leaving 8 bases between. This CDR3 is CASRGTGELFF. As DNA, the CDR3 is TGTGCCTCCCGGGGCACCGGGGAGCTGTTTTTT.

The chain employs TRBV19 and TRBJ2-1; tentative D call: TRBD2 (5 bases). The length of the CDR3 is 14 residues. Germline loops: CDR1 LNHDA, CDR2 SQIVND (reference sequence). V lost 6 bases to trimming and J lost 5 bases, with 14 bases between them. The CDR3 DNA reads as TGTGCCAGTAGGGACTCGGACTTTGACAATGAGCAGTTCTTC. Its protein product is CASRDSDFDNEQFF.

The chain employs TRBV28 and TRBJ2-7; no reliable D call. There are 12 residues in the CDR3. The V and J ends lost 7 bases and 2 bases respectively, with 9 bases between them. CDR1 is MDHEN, CDR2 SYDVKM, per germline. This CDR3 reads CASIGGAYEQYF. CDR3 coding DNA: TGTGCCAGCATCGGCGGAGCCTACGAGCAGTACTTC.

The chain employs TRBV7-3 and TRBJ1-2; D unresolved. With 5 bases removed from V and 2 bases from J, the gap between germline ends came to 18 bases. Germline CDR1 is SGHTA and CDR2 is FQGTGA. CDR3 length: 16 amino acids. DNA for the CDR3: TGTGCCAGCAGCCCAAGTGGGCAGGCCTCAAACTATGGCTACACCTTC. Translating it yields CASSPSGQASNYGYTF.

This rearrangement joins TRBV6-5 to TRBJ1-2, with TRBD1 identical over 10 bases. With V trimmed by 6 bases and J by 7 bases, 8 bases remained unmatched. This CDR3 region has 14 residues. Germline CDR1 reads MNHEY; CDR2 reads SVGAGI. CDR3 loop: CASSIDRTGGGYTF. In DNA, the CDR3 is TGTGCCAGCAGCATAGACCGGACAGGGGGTGGCTACACCTTC.

The rearrangement uses TRBV6-5 and TRBJ1-2; a possible D gene is TRBD1 (6 bases). This CDR3 comprises 12 residues. Germline assignment: CDR1 MNHEY and CDR2 SVGAGI. Between the trimmed V and J ends, which lost 11 bases and 2 bases, there was a span of 12 bases. CDR3 nucleotides: TGTGCCGCCCGGGGGGGCAACTATGGCTACACCTTC. It is translated as CAARGGNYGYTF.

The chain links TRBV5-6 to TRBJ2-1, with 7 bases lining up with TRBD1. Germline CDR1 SGHDT, CDR2 YYEEEE. J lost 8 bases, V lost 0 bases, and 8 bases had no gene match. This CDR3 comprises 15 residues. The CDR3: CASSLVAGGRDEQFF. The CDR3, as DNA: TGTGCCAGCAGCTTGGTGGCAGGGGGTAGGGATGAGCAGTTCTTC.

J is TRBJ2-7 and V is TRBV29-1, with a weak D call TRBD1 (6 bases). The CDR3 has 13 amino acids. Germline values: CDR1 SQVTM, CDR2 ANQGSEA. The V end lost 6 bases, the J end lost 0 bases, and 12 bases lay between the germline ends. CDR3 residues: CSVRGTVSYEQYF. In DNA form, the CDR3 reads TGCAGCGTGAGGGGGACGGTCTCCTACGAGCAGTACTTC.